This T cell receptor (beta chain) was documented in a study of shared clonotypes between healthy human individuals. Profiled with immunoSEQ multiplex PCR; TCRdb holds only in-frame clones, not every one. This table has around 2.5 million clones, roughly 93% appearing once. In the CD4+ fraction, cells were divided into CD45RA+ naive and CD45RA-negative memory subsets. As concerns this clone: Its antigen is not identified.

General study results and limits: A few donors had 5% to 6.5% of their naive CD4 clonotypes in common. Only blood samples were collected, and tissue repertoires likely differ. Rarefaction gave evidence that sorted-subset sequencing remained incomplete despite large depth.

Trimming cost V 3 bases and J 4 bases, with 12 bases left between them. The CDR3 sequence is 14 residues long. Germline values: CDR1 MDHEN, CDR2 SYDVKM. The sequence came from a man between 18 and 35 years old in good health. Some clones in this sample may be carry-over from other donors' samples. V is TRBV28 and J is TRBJ1-1, with TRBD1 as a possible D gene (5 bases). Material: naive CD4+ T cells from PBMCs. Noted subset: CD45RA+ positively selected. The CDR3: CASSFRGLVTEAFF. The CDR3 DNA follows: TGTGCCAGCAGTTTTAGGGGTTTAGTCACTGAAGCTTTCTTT.